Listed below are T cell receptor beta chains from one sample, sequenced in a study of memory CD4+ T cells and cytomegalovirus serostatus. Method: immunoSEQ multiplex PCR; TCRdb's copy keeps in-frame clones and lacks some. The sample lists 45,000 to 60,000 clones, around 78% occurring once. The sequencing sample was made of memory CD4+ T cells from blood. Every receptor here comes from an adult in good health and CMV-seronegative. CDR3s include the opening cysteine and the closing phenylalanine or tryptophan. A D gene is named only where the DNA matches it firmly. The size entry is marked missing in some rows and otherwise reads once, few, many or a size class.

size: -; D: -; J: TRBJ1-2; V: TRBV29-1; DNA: TGCAGCGTTACCGGGGACTCCTCCTATGGCTACACCTTC; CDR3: CSVTGDSSYGYTF
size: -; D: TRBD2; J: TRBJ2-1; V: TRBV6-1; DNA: TGTGCCAGCCGTAGCGGGAGGGCCTCTTACAATGAGCAGTTCTTC; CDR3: CASRSGRASYNEQFF
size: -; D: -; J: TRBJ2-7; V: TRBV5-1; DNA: TGCGCCAGCAGCTTGGACAGGGTAAGAGACGAGCAGTACTTC; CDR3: CASSLDRVRDEQYF
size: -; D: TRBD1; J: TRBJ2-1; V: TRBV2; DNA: TGTGCCAGCAGCCCCGGACAGGGCTTCTACAATGAGCAGTTCTTC; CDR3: CASSPGQGFYNEQFF
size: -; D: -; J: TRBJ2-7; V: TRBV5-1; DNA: TGCGCCAGCAGCTCCGGATTATCCTACGAGCAGTACTTC; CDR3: CASSSGLSYEQYF
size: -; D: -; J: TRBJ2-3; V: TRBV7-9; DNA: TGTGCCAGCAGCCAGTTCATAAGCACAGATACGCAGTATTTT; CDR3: CASSQFISTDTQYF
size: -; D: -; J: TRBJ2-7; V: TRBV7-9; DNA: TGTGCCAGCAGCATTCGGGACTCTGGTTTGCACTTC; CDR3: CASSIRDSGLHF
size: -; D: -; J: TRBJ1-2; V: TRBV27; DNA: TGTGCCAGCAGTCCGTCCGGGTGGGGATTCTATGGCTACACCTTC; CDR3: CASSPSGWGFYGYTF
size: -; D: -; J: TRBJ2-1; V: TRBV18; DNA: TGTGCCAGCTCACCAAAGCATGAGCAGTTCTTC; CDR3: CASSPKHEQFF
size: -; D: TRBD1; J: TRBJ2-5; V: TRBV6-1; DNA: TGTGCCAGCACCACGGGACAGAGTTCGGAGACCCAGTACTTC; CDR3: CASTTGQSSETQYF
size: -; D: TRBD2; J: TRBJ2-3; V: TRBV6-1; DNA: TGTGCCAGCAGTGTCGGTAGCGGGAGTGTAGATACGCAGTATTTT; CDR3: CASSVGSGSVDTQYF
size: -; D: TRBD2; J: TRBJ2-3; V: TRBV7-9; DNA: TGTGCCAGCAGCTTAGCCGGGACTAGACAGTATTTT; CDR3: CASSLAGTRQYF
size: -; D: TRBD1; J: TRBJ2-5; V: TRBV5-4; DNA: TGTGCCAGCAGCTTACTGGGACAGACCCAAGAGACCCAGTACTTC; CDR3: CASSLLGQTQETQYF
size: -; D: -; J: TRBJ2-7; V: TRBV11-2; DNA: TGTGCCAGCAGCTTAGAACGGCCCGAGCAGTACTTC; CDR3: CASSLERPEQYF
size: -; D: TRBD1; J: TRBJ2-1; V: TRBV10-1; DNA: TGCGCCAGCAGTGGGACAGGTGGTGGGACGAGCTCCTACAATGAGCAGTTCTTC; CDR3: CASSGTGGGTSSYNEQFF
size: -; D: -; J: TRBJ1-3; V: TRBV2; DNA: TGTGCCAGCAGTGCAGGCCAGCTCTCTGGAAACACCATATATTTT; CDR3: CASSAGQLSGNTIYF
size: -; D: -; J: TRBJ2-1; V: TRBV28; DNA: TGTGCCAGCGTCTCGTGGGGACTTAACAATGAGCAGTTCTTC; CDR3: CASVSWGLNNEQFF
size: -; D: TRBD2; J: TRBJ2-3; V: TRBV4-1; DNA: TGCGCCAGCAGCCAAGATTTTCCGGGAGGGAATACGCAGTATTTT; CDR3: CASSQDFPGGNTQYF
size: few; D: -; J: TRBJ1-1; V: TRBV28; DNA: TGTGCCAGCAGTTTATTTGGGGAAGCTTTCTTT; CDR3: CASSLFGEAFF
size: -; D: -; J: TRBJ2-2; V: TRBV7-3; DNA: TGTGCCAGCAGCCCCACGGGGGCTAGCACCGGGGAGCTGTTTTTT; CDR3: CASSPTGASTGELFF
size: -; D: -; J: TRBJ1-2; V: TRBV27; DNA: TGTGCCAGCAGCCCGTCAGCGAACTATGGCTACACCTTC; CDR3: CASSPSANYGYTF
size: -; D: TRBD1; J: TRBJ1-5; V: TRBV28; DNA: TGTGCCAGCAGTCAGGGGGGCTTTCAGCCCCAGCATTTT; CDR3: CASSQGGFQPQHF
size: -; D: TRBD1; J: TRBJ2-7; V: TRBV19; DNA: TGTGCCAGTAGTGGGACAGGGTCGCGCGAGCAGTACTTC; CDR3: CASSGTGSREQYF
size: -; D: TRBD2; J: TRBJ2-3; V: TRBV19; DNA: TGTGCCAGTAGTCGAGGGGCTAGCGGGAGCGTGCAAGATACGCAGTATTTT; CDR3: CASSRGASGSVQDTQYF
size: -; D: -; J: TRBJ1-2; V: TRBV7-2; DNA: TGTGCCAGCTCAGGGTCGACCGAATATGGCTACACCTTC; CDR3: CASSGSTEYGYTF
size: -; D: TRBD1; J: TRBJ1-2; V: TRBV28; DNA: TGTGCCAGCAGTTCAACAGGGGGCGGCTATGGCTACACCTTC; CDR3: CASSSTGGGYGYTF
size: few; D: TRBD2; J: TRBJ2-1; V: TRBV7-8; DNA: TGTGCCAGCAGCTTTAGCGGGAGCTCCTACAATGAGCAGTTCTTC; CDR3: CASSFSGSSYNEQFF
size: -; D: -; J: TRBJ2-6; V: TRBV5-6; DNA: TGTGCCAGCAGCAGGGATATGGGCTCTGGGGCCAACGTCCTGACTTTC; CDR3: CASSRDMGSGANVLTF
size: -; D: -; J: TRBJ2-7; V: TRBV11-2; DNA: TGTGCCAGCAGCTTAGCGGAGGTGGGGTACGAGCAGTACTTC; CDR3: CASSLAEVGYEQYF
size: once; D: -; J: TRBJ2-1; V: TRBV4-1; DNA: TGCGCCAGCAGCCAAGGTCAGCGCGGCTCCTACAATGAGCAGTTCTTC; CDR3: CASSQGQRGSYNEQFF
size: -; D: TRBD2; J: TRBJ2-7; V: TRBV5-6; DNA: TGTGCCAGCAGCCGAATAACTAGCGGCACCTACGAGCAGTACTTC; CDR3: CASSRITSGTYEQYF
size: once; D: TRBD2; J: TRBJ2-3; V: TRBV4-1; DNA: TGCGCCAGCAGCCATTACGGACTAGCGGGGAACACAGATACGCAGTATTTT; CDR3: CASSHYGLAGNTDTQYF
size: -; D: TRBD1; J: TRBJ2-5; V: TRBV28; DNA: TGTGCCAGCAGTTTATCTTCCCCGGGACAGCAAGAGACCCAGTACTTC; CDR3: CASSLSSPGQQETQYF
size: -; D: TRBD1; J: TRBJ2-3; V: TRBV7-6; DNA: TGTGCCAGCAGTTACGGGACAGAGTACACAGATACGCAGTATTTT; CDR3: CASSYGTEYTDTQYF
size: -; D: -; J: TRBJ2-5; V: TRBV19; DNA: TGTGCCAGTAGTACGGGGACTCTGGGAGAGACCCAGTACTTC; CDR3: CASSTGTLGETQYF
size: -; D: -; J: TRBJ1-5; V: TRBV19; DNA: TGTGCCAGTTCAGGGCTCCCTAGCAATCAGCCCCAGCATTTT; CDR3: CASSGLPSNQPQHF
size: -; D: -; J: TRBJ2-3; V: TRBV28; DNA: TGTGCCAGCAGTTCACCGGGCGGTGACATCGAACCAGATACGCAGTATTTT; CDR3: CASSSPGGDIEPDTQYF
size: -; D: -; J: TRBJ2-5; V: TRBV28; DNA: TGTGCCAGCAGTTTGGAGGGGGACGGGACGAAGTACTTC; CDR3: CASSLEGDGTKYF
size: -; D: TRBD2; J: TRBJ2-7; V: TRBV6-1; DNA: TGTGCCAGCAGTGAATCGATTGGCGGGAGGGGGGGCTACGAGCAGTACTTC; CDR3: CASSESIGGRGGYEQYF